This T cell receptor beta chain was found in a study of regulatory T cells in long-lasting Graves disease. Study-level points and caveats: Patients with persistent disease showed a bias toward TRBV28, TRBJ1-2 and TRBJ2-5. Persistent Graves' patients had lower TCR diversity than newly diagnosed ones.

This clonotype was detected many times. Antigen unknown. Time point here: persistent/refractory GD, antithyroid drugs over 5 years with positive TRAb. TCR sequences were obtained from RNA taken from PBMCs. Tubes containing EDTA received about 9.4 milliliters of drawn peripheral blood. Relying on iRepertoire HTBI primers and Arm-PCR of CDR3 regions, the team built TCR beta libraries. TCRdb processed the multiplex PCR reads anew with MiXCR; each CDR3 protein has one entry. The repertoire holds under 350,000 distinct CDR3 sequences, with 20% to 25% as singletons. V dropped 6 bases and J dropped 6 bases, with 8 bases sitting between them. This CDR3 has 12 amino acids. From germline, CDR1 is KGHDR and CDR2 SFDVKD.

The source was peripheral blood mononuclear cells (PBMCs), collected when the disease was refractory, from a patient treated with antithyroid drugs. The TCR originated in a female donor with Graves disease. The chain links TRBV24-1 to TRBJ1-5, with D perhaps matching TRBD1 (5 bases). The CDR3 here is CATSSGSQPQHF. The CDR3 bases are TGTGCCACCAGTTCAGGGTCTCAGCCCCAGCATTTT.